This T cell receptor (beta chain) appears in the sequencing data of a study of blood T cell repertoires in COVID-19. TCRdb's table, derived via immunoSEQ multiplex PCR, lists solely in-frame clones and lacks some. The table lists around 330,000 clones, around 88% of them singletons. Germline V gene sequence: CDR1 SGHRS, CDR2 YFSETQ. Trimming stripped 8 bases from V and 8 bases from J, with 17 bases between. CDR3 size: 13 residues. Sequenced sample: peripheral blood. The source is a woman in her thirties with COVID-19, enrolled during active disease. The chain has TRBV5-1 and TRBJ2-1; a possible D gene is TRBD1 (6 bases). Written as DNA, the CDR3 is TGCGCCAGTACAGTCCCGGGACATGATGAGCAGTTCTTC. Its protein is CASTVPGHDEQFF.